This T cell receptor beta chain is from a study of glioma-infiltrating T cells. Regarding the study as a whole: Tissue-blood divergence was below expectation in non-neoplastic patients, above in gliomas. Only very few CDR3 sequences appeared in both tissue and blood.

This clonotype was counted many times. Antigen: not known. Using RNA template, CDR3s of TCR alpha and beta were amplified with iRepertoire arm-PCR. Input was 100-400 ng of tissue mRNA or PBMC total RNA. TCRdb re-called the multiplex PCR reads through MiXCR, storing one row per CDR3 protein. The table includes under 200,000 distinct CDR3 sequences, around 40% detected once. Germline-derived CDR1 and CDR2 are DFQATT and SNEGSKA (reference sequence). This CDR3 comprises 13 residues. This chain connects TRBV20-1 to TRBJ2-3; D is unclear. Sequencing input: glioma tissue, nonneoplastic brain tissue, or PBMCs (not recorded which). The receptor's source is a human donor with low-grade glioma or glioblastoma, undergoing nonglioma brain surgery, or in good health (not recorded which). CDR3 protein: CRVDHASTDTQYF. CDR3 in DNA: TGCAGGGTTGATCATGCTAGCACAGATACGCAGTATTTT.